The 21 T cell receptor beta chains in this list originate from one sample, sequenced in a study of blood T cell repertoires in COVID-19. The data were produced by immunoSEQ multiplex PCR, yet TCRdb's version contains in-frame clones alone and is incomplete. The sample carries about 130,000 clones, approximately 74% recorded once. The source material was peripheral blood. The receptors were gathered from a man aged 55-75 years with acute or convalescent COVID-19.

V is TRBV25-1 and J is TRBJ1-2; 9 bases agree with TRBD1. V shed 3 bases, J shed 7 bases, and the junction held 6 bases outside the gene matches. CDR1 MGHDK and CDR2 SYGVNS come from the germline V gene. The CDR3 spans 14 residues. CDR3 in DNA: TGTGCCAGCAGTGATACAGGGGGCCCTCTTGGCTACACCTTC. Protein sequence: CASSDTGGPLGYTF.

This chain joins TRBV5-5 and TRBJ2-1, with TRBD1 matching over 7 bases. With V trimmed by 0 bases and J by 2 bases, 2 bases remained unmatched. Germline assignment: CDR1 SGHKS and CDR2 YYEKEE (reference sequence). The CDR3 loop spans 15 amino acids. This CDR3 is CASSLGQGAYNEQFF. The DNA for the CDR3 is TGTGCCAGCAGCTTGGGCCAGGGGGCCTACAATGAGCAGTTCTTC.

This sequence joins TRBV5-1 and TRBJ1-6, with a possible D match to TRBD1 (5 bases). Trimming removed 0 bases from V and 0 bases from J, with 19 bases in between. Germline loops: CDR1 SGHRS, CDR2 YFSETQ. This CDR3 comprises 20 residues. CDR3 nucleotides: TGCGCCAGCAGCTTGGTTCCTGGGGGGAAGGGGAGCTCCTATAATTCACCCCTCCACTTT. This translates into CASSLVPGGKGSSYNSPLHF.

The chain combines TRBV7-2 with TRBJ2-7, with D tentatively TRBD1 (6 bases). Germline V gene lookup returns CDR1 SGHTA and CDR2 FQGNSA. With 5 bases removed from V and 0 bases from J, the gap between germline ends came to 17 bases. The CDR3 loop spans 16 amino acids. CDR3 sequence: CASSPQTGTSSYEQYF. For the CDR3, the DNA is TGTGCCAGCAGCCCCCAGACAGGAACAAGCTCCTACGAGCAGTACTTC.

CDR3: CASSIDRGLGYTF. The CDR3 DNA is TGTGCCAGCAGTATAGACAGGGGGCTGGGCTACACCTTC. The V gene is TRBV27, the J gene TRBJ1-2, with 10 bases aligning to TRBD1. This CDR3 has 13 amino acids. Germline V lookup: CDR1 MNHEY, CDR2 SMNVEV (reference sequence). Trimming removed 5 bases from V and 8 bases from J; junction bases left unmatched: 5.

The gene calls are TRBV2 and TRBJ2-3, with 12 bases matching TRBD2. V lost 6 bases and J lost 0; bases outside the gene matches: 7. In germline, CDR1 is SNHLY, CDR2 FYNNEI. The CDR3 length is 17 residues. This chain's CDR3 is CASRALAGGPSTDTQYF. The CDR3 DNA reads as TGTGCCAGCAGGGCCCTAGCGGGGGGGCCTAGCACAGATACGCAGTATTTT.

This clone was found once. The chain has TRBV29-1 and TRBJ2-5; 7 bases are shared with TRBD2. CDR3 length equals 16 residues. V shed 3 bases and J 3 bases; nucleotides not matched to a gene: 13. Germline CDR1 reads SQVTM; CDR2 reads ANQGSEA. The CDR3 nucleotides read TGCAGCGTTGAGTCCCCTTGGTCGGGGGGAAAAGAGACCCAGTACTTC. Its protein is CSVESPWSGGKETQYF. The variable domain in full, with the rest retrieved from reference TRBV29-1 and TRBJ2-5, is SAVISQKPSRDICQRGTSLTIQCQVDSQVTMMFWYRQQPGQSLTLIATANQGSEATYESGFVIDKFPISRPNLTFSTLTVSNMSPEDSSIYLCSVESPWSGGKETQYFGPGTRLLVL.

The rearrangement links TRBV6-5 to TRBJ2-4; 8 bases align to TRBD2. V lost 2 bases and J lost 12; bases outside the gene matches: 12. The CDR3 spans 15 residues. CDR1 is MNHEY and CDR2 is SVGAGI in the germline V gene. Written as DNA, the CDR3 is TGTGCCAGCAGTTACCGGGAGGGTAAGGGACATTCTCAGTACTTC. As protein: CASSYREGKGHSQYF.

CDR3 nucleotide sequence: TGTGCCAGCAGTTACTCGACAGCGCTTAATCAGCCCCAGCATTTT. Translating it yields CASSYSTALNQPQHF. The chain is built from TRBV6-5 and TRBJ1-5, with D maybe TRBD1 (5 bases). CDR1 is MNHEY and CDR2 is SVGAGI in the germline V gene. V was pared by 0 bases and J by 4 bases, with 10 bases between. The length of the CDR3 is 15 residues.

The rearrangement joins TRBV15 to TRBJ2-7; no definite D call. The length of the CDR3 is 13 residues. CDR1 and CDR2 from the germline V gene are LNHNV and YYDKDF (reference sequence). With 1 base removed from V and 5 bases from J, the gap between germline ends came to 9 bases. The CDR3 loop reads CATSRVLVDEQYF. As DNA, the CDR3 is TGTGCCACCAGCAGAGTACTTGTCGACGAGCAGTACTTC.

The V gene is TRBV5-1, the J gene TRBJ1-4; 7 bases fit TRBD1. There are 14 residues in the CDR3. Germline trimming cut 3 bases from V and 4 bases from J; bases unmatched to any gene: 3. Germline V lookup: CDR1 SGHRS, CDR2 YFSETQ. CDR3 DNA sequence: TGCGCCAGCAGCTCGGGACAGATTAATGAAAAACTGTTTTTT. It translates to CASSSGQINEKLFF.

The V call is TRBV9, the J call TRBJ1-2; TRBD1 aligns across 7 bases. Germline trimming cut 0 bases from V and 1 base from J; bases unmatched to any gene: 6. This CDR3 is 16 amino acids long. Germline CDR1 and CDR2: SGDLS and YYNGEE. The DNA for the CDR3 is TGTGCCAGCAGCGTAGACACAGGGGAGGATAACTATGGCTACACCTTC. This sequence encodes CASSVDTGEDNYGYTF.

The chain combines TRBV7-9 with TRBJ2-1; a possible D gene is TRBD2 (5 bases). The V end lost 1 base, the J end lost 6 bases, and 13 bases lay between the germline ends. The CDR3 has 15 residues. Per germline, CDR1 SEHNR and CDR2 FQNEAQ (reference sequence). This chain's CDR3 is CASSLVRARSNEQFF. The CDR3 DNA reads TGTGCCAGCAGCTTAGTGAGGGCCAGATCCAATGAGCAGTTCTTC.

The chain couples TRBV4-1 to TRBJ1-6; 8 nucleotides match TRBD1. CDR1 and CDR2 from the germline V gene are MGHRA and YSYEKL. Trimming took 4 bases from V and 7 from J; bases not matched to a gene: 12. The CDR3 consists of 17 residues. CDR3 DNA sequence: TGCGCCAGCAGCCCGATACTGACAGGGGCGGAAAATTCACCCCTCCACTTT. Amino acid sequence: CASSPILTGAENSPLHF.

This clone has a handful of counts. The gene calls are TRBV10-3 and TRBJ2-7; D is possibly TRBD1 (5 bases). V was clipped by 2 bases and J by 4 bases, with 18 bases between them. The CDR3 consists of 16 residues. The germline gives CDR1 ENHRY, CDR2 SYGVKD. The CDR3 protein is CAISERAGSMGYEQYF. The CDR3 coding sequence is TGTGCCATCAGTGAGAGGGCAGGGTCAATGGGATACGAGCAGTACTTC.

The V gene is TRBV18, the J gene TRBJ1-2, with TRBD1 matching 7 bases. This CDR3 has 14 residues. The germline gives CDR1 KGHSH, CDR2 LQKENI. V trimming: 6 bases; J trimming: 8 bases; junction bases outside the gene matches: 12. In nucleotides, the CDR3 is TGTGCCAGCTCTGGAAGTCAACAGGGGCGCGGCTACACCTTC. It codes for CASSGSQQGRGYTF.

The gene calls are TRBV18 and TRBJ2-1; 15 nucleotides line up with TRBD2. After removal of 6 bases from V and 10 bases from J, the junction contained 7 bases not matched to a gene. The CDR3 sequence is 15 residues long. CDR1 is KGHSH and CDR2 is LQKENI in the germline V gene. In nucleotides, the CDR3 is TGTGCCAGCTCTCCAGGACTAGCGGGAGGGCTAGAGCAGTTCTTC. This sequence encodes CASSPGLAGGLEQFF.

The rearrangement links TRBV7-6 to TRBJ1-3; perhaps TRBD1 as D (6 bases). This CDR3 is 16 amino acids long. Germline V gene lookup returns CDR1 SGHVS and CDR2 FNYEAQ. Trimming cost V 5 bases and J 0 bases, with 14 bases left between them. The CDR3 nucleotides are TGTGCCAGCAGCACTGGACAGCCAAACTCTGGAAACACCATATATTTT. Protein sequence: CASSTGQPNSGNTIYF.

This chain uses TRBV3-1 (or the pseudogene TRBV3-2) with TRBJ2-3; 10 nucleotides line up with TRBD2. CDR1 and CDR2 (germline): LGHDT, YNNKEL (reference sequence). The CDR3 contains 20 residues. V trimming: 4 bases; J trimming: 2 bases; junction bases outside the gene matches: 18. The CDR3 loop is CASSPAGAGGPSQFTDTQYF. The CDR3 DNA reads TGTGCCAGCAGCCCCGCTGGAGCGGGGGGGCCCAGCCAATTCACAGATACGCAGTATTTT.

In this sample, this clone turned up a few times. V is TRBV10-3 and J is TRBJ2-2, with 11 bases lining up with TRBD2. The CDR3 sequence is 14 residues long. With 7 bases clipped from V and 9 bases from J, the junction kept 7 bases outside the gene matches. The germline CDR1 and CDR2 sequences are ENHRY and SYGVKD. The CDR3 spells CAIKLAGGQRELFF. In DNA form, the CDR3 reads TGTGCCATCAAATTAGCGGGGGGGCAACGGGAGCTGTTTTTT.

The CDR3 is CASSVASEQFF. CDR3 sequence (DNA): TGTGCCAGCAGTGTAGCCAGTGAGCAGTTCTTC. This chain links TRBV2 with TRBJ2-1; no clear D gene. The V gene lost 4 bases and the J gene lost 9 bases, with 7 bases spanning the gap. This CDR3 has 11 amino acids. The germline CDR1 and CDR2 sequences are SNHLY and FYNNEI.